The TCR beta chain under discussion was sequenced for a study of OX40 agonist ivuxolimab in advanced cancers. Turning to the study itself: Patients assigned to dose escalation were diagnosed with hepatocellular carcinoma, melanoma, renal cell or head and neck cancer. Notes on the study in general: There was clonal expansion of CD4+ and CD8+ blood T cells by week 6 at 0.1 to 3.0 mg/kg. Low normalized clonal expansion also occurred in some nonresponding patients.

Germline assignment: CDR1 MNHEY and CDR2 SMNVEV (reference sequence). The V and J ends lost 5 bases and 6 bases, in that order; junction bases with no gene match: 7. The CDR3 length is 14 residues. As concerns this clone: The antigen is not known.

Only in-frame clones appear in the TCRdb table, and some are missing; sequencing was by immunoSEQ multiplex PCR. This table has about 68,000 clones, 91% appearing once. The receptor was isolated from an adult with an advanced solid tumor such as melanoma, head and neck, liver or kidney cancer. The chain recombines TRBV27 with TRBJ1-5; 7 bases are shared with TRBD1. The specimen comprised CD4+ or CD8+ T cells sorted from blood, sampled in a trial of the OX40 agonist ivuxolimab. In nucleotides, the CDR3 is TGTGCCAGCAGTAGACAGGGTTTAAGTCAGCCCCAGCATTTT. This encodes CASSRQGLSQPQHF.